A selection of T cell receptor beta chains follows, all from one sample in a study of cytomegalovirus exposure and HLA in healthy donors. Profiled with immunoSEQ multiplex PCR; TCRdb holds only in-frame clones, not every one. The profile shows about 52,000 clones, roughly 53% of them singletons. Sequences were obtained from PBMCs. Receptor source: a human donor in good health. The CDR3 runs from the conserved cysteine through the conserved F or W. A D gene is named only where the DNA matches it firmly. A row's size may be missing; if present it is once, few, many or a size class.

d_gene: TRBD1
abundance: NA
j_gene: TRBJ1-1
v_gene: TRBV6-6
CDR3nt: TGTGCCAGCAGAAGGACAGGCAACACTGAAGCTTTCTTT
CDR3aa: CASRRTGNTEAFF

d_gene: TRBD1
abundance: NA
j_gene: TRBJ1-4
v_gene: TRBV4-2
CDR3nt: TGTGCCAGCAGCCAAGTCGGACAGGGGGACACAACTAATGAAAAACTGTTTTTT
CDR3aa: CASSQVGQGDTTNEKLFF

d_gene: TRBD1
abundance: NA
j_gene: TRBJ1-2
v_gene: TRBV6-6
CDR3nt: TGTGCCAGCAACGACAGGGGGCCGGGCTATGGCTACACCTTC
CDR3aa: CASNDRGPGYGYTF

d_gene: NA
abundance: NA
j_gene: TRBJ1-5
v_gene: TRBV2
CDR3nt: TGTGCCAGCAGTGTTAACAGCCTTAGCAATCAGCCCCAGCATTTT
CDR3aa: CASSVNSLSNQPQHF

d_gene: NA
abundance: NA
j_gene: TRBJ2-3
v_gene: TRBV2
CDR3nt: TGTGCCAGCAGTACCGAGTATACGCAGTATTTT
CDR3aa: CASSTEYTQYF

d_gene: TRBD2
abundance: few
j_gene: TRBJ2-2
v_gene: TRBV7-3
CDR3nt: TGTGCCAGCAGCTCGCGGGGGGCTCCGAGCACCGGGGAGCTGTTTTTT
CDR3aa: CASSSRGAPSTGELFF

d_gene: TRBD1
abundance: NA
j_gene: TRBJ2-6
v_gene: TRBV18
CDR3nt: TGTGCCAGCTCACCAGGGACAGGGGGCTCTGGGGCCAACGTCCTGACTTTC
CDR3aa: CASSPGTGGSGANVLTF

d_gene: NA
abundance: few
j_gene: TRBJ1-2
v_gene: TRBV10-3
CDR3nt: TGTGCCATCAGAGGGGAGGGCCCAGTCCCAAGCACTGGCTACACCTTC
CDR3aa: CAIRGEGPVPSTGYTF

d_gene: NA
abundance: NA
j_gene: TRBJ1-2
v_gene: TRBV9
CDR3nt: TGTGCCAGCAGCCCTACCGCCTTTTTCCGGAACTATGGCTACACCTTC
CDR3aa: CASSPTAFFRNYGYTF

d_gene: TRBD2
abundance: few
j_gene: TRBJ2-1
v_gene: TRBV9
CDR3nt: TGTGCCAGCAGCGTCACTAGCGGGGGCATCAATGAGCAGTTCTTC
CDR3aa: CASSVTSGGINEQFF

d_gene: NA
abundance: NA
j_gene: TRBJ1-1
v_gene: TRBV5-8
CDR3nt: TGTGCCAGCAACCCCGGAGCGCGTGAAGCTTTCTTT
CDR3aa: CASNPGAREAFF

d_gene: TRBD1
abundance: NA
j_gene: TRBJ2-5
v_gene: TRBV19
CDR3nt: TGTGCCAGTAGTAGGGGACAGAGCCCCGAGACCCAGTACTTC
CDR3aa: CASSRGQSPETQYF

d_gene: TRBD1
abundance: NA
j_gene: TRBJ1-3
v_gene: TRBV5-1
CDR3nt: TGCGCCAGCAGCTCGGACAGGGACGGAAACACCATATATTTT
CDR3aa: CASSSDRDGNTIYF

d_gene: NA
abundance: NA
j_gene: TRBJ1-4
v_gene: TRBV9
CDR3nt: TGTGCCAGCAGCCCCAGGGCGGGGGATGAAAAACTGTTTTTT
CDR3aa: CASSPRAGDEKLFF

d_gene: TRBD1
abundance: few
j_gene: TRBJ2-1
v_gene: TRBV2
CDR3nt: TGTGCCAGCAGTGAAGCAGGGGGCGCGTACAATGAGCAGTTCTTC
CDR3aa: CASSEAGGAYNEQFF

d_gene: TRBD1
abundance: NA
j_gene: TRBJ1-2
v_gene: TRBV6-5
CDR3nt: TGTGCCAGCAGTTGGGACAGGGTTGGCTACACCTTC
CDR3aa: CASSWDRVGYTF

d_gene: NA
abundance: once
j_gene: TRBJ1-5
v_gene: TRBV11-2
CDR3nt: TGTGCCAGCAGCTTATGGGGGGGAAATCAGCCCCAGCATTTT
CDR3aa: CASSLWGGNQPQHF

d_gene: TRBD1
abundance: NA
j_gene: TRBJ2-7
v_gene: TRBV4-1
CDR3nt: TGCGCCAGCAGCCCTACGACAGGGATCGGGACCTACGAGCAGTACTTC
CDR3aa: CASSPTTGIGTYEQYF

d_gene: NA
abundance: NA
j_gene: TRBJ2-2
v_gene: TRBV7-9
CDR3nt: TGTGCCAGCAGCACAATTTGGCGGGGGAACACCGGGGAGCTGTTTTTT
CDR3aa: CASSTIWRGNTGELFF

d_gene: TRBD1
abundance: NA
j_gene: TRBJ2-1
v_gene: TRBV6-5
CDR3nt: TGTGCCAGCAGGAGGGACAGGGCTGGTGAGCAGTTCTTC
CDR3aa: CASRRDRAGEQFF

d_gene: TRBD1
abundance: NA
j_gene: TRBJ1-1
v_gene: TRBV2
CDR3nt: TGTGCCAGCAGTGACGGACCCTGGGACAGGGCGAATATGAACACTGAAGCTTTCTTT
CDR3aa: CASSDGPWDRANMNTEAFF

d_gene: NA
abundance: NA
j_gene: TRBJ1-1
v_gene: TRBV5-6
CDR3nt: TGTGCCAGCAGCTTGGGACCCGATCGAGGAGCTTTCTTT
CDR3aa: CASSLGPDRGAFF

d_gene: NA
abundance: NA
j_gene: TRBJ1-1
v_gene: TRBV30
CDR3nt: TGTGCCTGGAGTGTACTTCGGGGGGGTGAAGCTTTCTTT
CDR3aa: CAWSVLRGGEAFF

d_gene: NA
abundance: NA
j_gene: TRBJ2-7
v_gene: TRBV18
CDR3nt: TGTGCCAGCTCACCACCGAATTCGCAAGTCGGGACACTCTACGAGCAGTACTTC
CDR3aa: CASSPPNSQVGTLYEQYF

d_gene: TRBD1
abundance: NA
j_gene: TRBJ2-7
v_gene: TRBV11-2
CDR3nt: TGTGCCAGCAGCCGCTATTCGACAGGGGAACGGCACGAGCAGTACTTC
CDR3aa: CASSRYSTGERHEQYF

d_gene: TRBD1
abundance: NA
j_gene: TRBJ2-6
v_gene: TRBV7-6
CDR3nt: TGTGCCAGCAGTCGACAGGGGACCACATCTGGGGCCAACGTCCTGACTTTC
CDR3aa: CASSRQGTTSGANVLTF

d_gene: TRBD2
abundance: NA
j_gene: TRBJ2-3
v_gene: TRBV13
CDR3nt: TGTGCCAGCAGCGTCCAGCGGGGGGGAACCACAGATACGCAGTATTTT
CDR3aa: CASSVQRGGTTDTQYF

d_gene: NA
abundance: NA
j_gene: TRBJ2-1
v_gene: TRBV6-5
CDR3nt: TGTGCCAGCAGTCCAGGGACCTACAATGAGCAGTTCTTC
CDR3aa: CASSPGTYNEQFF

d_gene: NA
abundance: few
j_gene: TRBJ2-5
v_gene: TRBV18
CDR3nt: TGTGCCAGCTCCAGAGGACAGAAACAAGAGACCCAGTACTTC
CDR3aa: CASSRGQKQETQYF

d_gene: TRBD2
abundance: NA
j_gene: TRBJ2-1
v_gene: TRBV7-3
CDR3nt: TGTGCCAGCAGTCGGGGAGCGGGGGGGTATGAGCAGTTCTTC
CDR3aa: CASSRGAGGYEQFF

d_gene: TRBD2
abundance: NA
j_gene: TRBJ2-3
v_gene: TRBV6-5
CDR3nt: TGTGCCAGCAGCCTGAAAGGACTAGCTGTCCATACGCAGTATTTT
CDR3aa: CASSLKGLAVHTQYF

d_gene: TRBD2
abundance: NA
j_gene: TRBJ2-1
v_gene: TRBV2
CDR3nt: TGTGCCAGCAGTTCACTCTTGCGGGGGGGCCCCAATGAGCAGTTCTTC
CDR3aa: CASSSLLRGGPNEQFF

d_gene: TRBD1
abundance: NA
j_gene: TRBJ1-2
v_gene: TRBV7-2
CDR3nt: TGTGCCAGCAGCTCCTCTCGACAGGGTAGAGGTTACACCTTC
CDR3aa: CASSSSRQGRGYTF

d_gene: NA
abundance: NA
j_gene: TRBJ2-5
v_gene: TRBV2
CDR3nt: TGTGCCAGCAGTGAATTACTCCAAGAGACCCAGTACTTC
CDR3aa: CASSELLQETQYF

d_gene: NA
abundance: NA
j_gene: TRBJ1-1
v_gene: TRBV7-2
CDR3nt: TGTGCCAGCAGCACATACGGGGGTCGAACTGAAGCTTTCTTT
CDR3aa: CASSTYGGRTEAFF

d_gene: TRBD1
abundance: NA
j_gene: TRBJ1-4
v_gene: TRBV7-8
CDR3nt: TGTGCCAGCAGCCGTGGAGGTCTCTACAGGGGGCTGGATGAAAAACTGTTTTTT
CDR3aa: CASSRGGLYRGLDEKLFF

d_gene: NA
abundance: NA
j_gene: TRBJ1-1
v_gene: TRBV6-5
CDR3nt: TGTGCCAGCAGTCTACAGGCCCGTATGAACACTGAAGCTTTCTTT
CDR3aa: CASSLQARMNTEAFF

d_gene: TRBD2
abundance: NA
j_gene: TRBJ2-7
v_gene: TRBV27
CDR3nt: TGTGCCAGCAGTAGAGCGGGGAGAACCTCCTACGAGCAGTACTTC
CDR3aa: CASSRAGRTSYEQYF

d_gene: NA
abundance: NA
j_gene: TRBJ2-4
v_gene: TRBV14
CDR3nt: TGTGCCAGCAGCCAAGCCAGGCTTGCCAAAAACATTCAGTACTTC
CDR3aa: CASSQARLAKNIQYF

d_gene: NA
abundance: NA
j_gene: TRBJ2-2
v_gene: TRBV7-9
CDR3nt: TGTTCCAGCAGCTTATTGCCGGGTCTGAACCACAACACCGGGGAGCTGTTTTTT
CDR3aa: CSSSLLPGLNHNTGELFF

d_gene: NA
abundance: NA
j_gene: TRBJ1-1
v_gene: TRBV7-8
CDR3nt: TGTGCCAGCAGCCCAGACACGAACACTGAGGCTTTCTTT
CDR3aa: CASSPDTNTEAFF

d_gene: TRBD1
abundance: few
j_gene: TRBJ1-5
v_gene: TRBV6-1
CDR3nt: TGTGCCAGCAGTGACCTGGGACAGGGTAGCAATCAGCCCCAGCATTTT
CDR3aa: CASSDLGQGSNQPQHF

d_gene: NA
abundance: NA
j_gene: TRBJ1-4
v_gene: TRBV5-1
CDR3nt: TGCGCCAGCAGCTTGACCGGGGGTCGAAGTGAAAAACTGTTTTTT
CDR3aa: CASSLTGGRSEKLFF

d_gene: NA
abundance: NA
j_gene: TRBJ1-5
v_gene: TRBV15
CDR3nt: TGTGCCACCAGCAGAGCCTTTGGGGCGGTTACGCCCCAGCATTTT
CDR3aa: CATSRAFGAVTPQHF